What follows are 21 T cell receptor beta chains derived from one specimen sequenced in a study of blood T cell repertoires in COVID-19. Profiling relied on immunoSEQ multiplex PCR, and the TCRdb table lists in-frame clones only, not all of them. The profile shows approximately 130,000 clones, around 76% of them singletons. Sequenced: peripheral blood. The source of these receptors is a human donor in a cohort sampled during active COVID-19.

This clone has just a few counts. The CDR3 coding sequence is TGCGCCAGCATGTCAGGGCCAACTAATGAAAAACTGTTTTTT. Translation: CASMSGPTNEKLFF. V is TRBV5-1 and J is TRBJ1-4, with a possible D match to TRBD1 (5 bases). V was shortened by 6 bases and J by 0 bases, with 9 bases between the two germline ends. The CDR3 covers 14 residues. Germline CDR1 reads SGHRS; CDR2 reads YFSETQ.

The chain uses TRBV19 and TRBJ2-4; D may be TRBD1 (5 bases). From germline, CDR1 is LNHDA and CDR2 SQIVND (reference sequence). The CDR3 totals 16 residues. V gave up 4 bases and J gave up 8 bases, with 21 bases separating them. CDR3: CASSNTGRGPQDIQYF. For the CDR3, the DNA is TGTGCCAGTAGTAACACGGGTAGGGGCCCGCAGGACATTCAGTACTTC.

The chain links TRBV10-3 to TRBJ2-7, with TRBD2 matching 7 bases. With 6 bases clipped from V and 5 bases from J, the junction kept 10 bases outside the gene matches. Germline lookup yields CDR1 ENHRY and CDR2 SYGVKD. The CDR3 runs 14 residues. The CDR3: CAIRSSAAGDEQYF. In nucleotides, the CDR3 is TGTGCCATCAGGAGTTCCGCGGCGGGGGACGAGCAGTACTTC.

This chain joins TRBV9 and TRBJ2-3; 7 positions match TRBD1. CDR1 and CDR2 (germline): SGDLS, YYNGEE. The V segment lost 4 bases and the J segment 1 base; nucleotides outside the gene matches: 6. The CDR3 is made up of 15 amino acids. The CDR3 reads CASSPQGVGTDTQYF. Here the CDR3 DNA reads TGTGCCAGCAGCCCGCAGGGGGTCGGCACAGATACGCAGTATTTT.

V gene TRBV28 combines with J gene TRBJ2-7; 7 bases align to TRBD1. Germline lookup yields CDR1 MDHEN and CDR2 SYDVKM. The V gene end was trimmed by 7 bases and the J gene end by 6 bases; junction bases not matched to a gene: 6. This CDR3 contains 12 residues. The CDR3 is CASTSPGGEQYF. CDR3 DNA sequence: TGTGCCAGCACCAGTCCAGGGGGCGAGCAGTACTTC.

The chain recombines TRBV3-1 (or the pseudogene TRBV3-2) with TRBJ2-5; 7 nucleotides agree with TRBD1. The CDR3 contains 13 residues. Trimming took 8 bases from V and 4 from J; bases not matched to a gene: 7. From germline, CDR1 is LGHDT and CDR2 YNNKEL (reference sequence). Here the CDR3 reads CASALGGLETQYF. In nucleotides, the CDR3 is TGTGCCAGCGCCTTAGGGGGCTTAGAGACCCAGTACTTC.

Written as DNA, the CDR3 is TGCGCCAGCAGCCCCAAATGGGGGGGCGCGGAGACCCAGTACTTC. This gives the protein CASSPKWGGAETQYF. The chain has TRBV4-1 and TRBJ2-5; D may be TRBD2 (7 bases). This CDR3 contains 15 residues. Trimming removed 4 bases at V and 5 bases at J, with 17 bases between. CDR1 and CDR2 from the germline V gene are MGHRA and YSYEKL.

This chain uses TRBV2 with TRBJ2-7, with 8 bases that match TRBD1. V lost 8 bases to trimming and J lost 5 bases; unmatched junction nucleotides: 8. CDR3 size: 13 residues. CDR1 and CDR2 (germline): SNHLY, FYNNEI. Written as DNA, the CDR3 is TGTGCCAGCGGTACGGACAGGGTAGACGAGCAGTACTTC. It yields the protein CASGTDRVDEQYF.

The V call is TRBV4-1, the J call TRBJ2-5; D possibly corresponds to TRBD2 (5 bases). V was clipped by 1 base and J by 5 bases, with 11 bases between them. The CDR3 spans 14 residues. CDR1 MGHRA and CDR2 YSYEKL come from the germline V gene. In DNA form, the CDR3 reads TGCGCCAGCAGCCAAGGACGGGGTGGGGAGACCCAGTACTTC. As protein: CASSQGRGGETQYF.

This clone was recorded once. The V and J genes are TRBV7-9 and TRBJ2-1; 9 nucleotides match TRBD1. CDR3 length: 16 residues. Germline V CDR1 and CDR2: SEHNR, FQNEAQ (reference sequence). The trim removed 5 bases at V and 2 bases at J, leaving 7 bases unmatched. Here the CDR3 reads CASSPQGAPTYNEQFF. The DNA of the CDR3 is TGTGCCAGCAGCCCACAGGGGGCGCCCACCTACAATGAGCAGTTCTTC.

The V and J genes are TRBV10-3 and TRBJ1-6; tentatively, D is TRBD1 (5 bases). The CDR3 covers 14 residues. The ends were cut back, 4 bases at V and 5 bases at J, with 9 bases in the middle. The germline CDR1 and CDR2 sequences are ENHRY and SYGVKD. The chain's CDR3 is CAISGRGDNSPLHF. The CDR3 DNA sequence: TGTGCCATCAGTGGAAGGGGCGATAATTCACCCCTCCACTTT.

J is TRBJ2-5 and V is TRBV24-1, with 13 bases identical to TRBD2. CDR3 length: 18 residues. In germline, CDR1 is KGHDR, CDR2 SFDVKD. Germline trimming cut 5 bases from V and 2 bases from J; bases unmatched to any gene: 10. CDR3 loop: CATSGTGGLAGRQETQYF. The CDR3 DNA follows: TGTGCCACCAGTGGGACGGGGGGACTAGCGGGACGTCAAGAGACCCAGTACTTC.

The chain employs TRBV10-2 and TRBJ1-6; 7 bases are a match to TRBD1. The germline gives CDR1 WSHSY, CDR2 SAAADI. V shed 8 bases and J 9 bases; nucleotides not matched to a gene: 7. The length of the CDR3 is 13 residues. The CDR3, as DNA: TGCGCCAGCCTCGGACAGGCAGGTTCACCCCTCCACTTT. Its protein is CASLGQAGSPLHF.

This clone appeared a few times. The chain joins TRBV12-3 or TRBV12-4 to TRBJ2-7, with D possibly TRBD2 on 6 matching bases. The CDR3 totals 12 residues. V lost 6 bases, J lost 5 bases, and 11 bases lay in between. This chain's CDR3 is CASRTAGNEQYF. CDR3 in DNA: TGTGCCAGCAGGACGGCGGGGAACGAGCAGTACTTC.

The CDR3 nucleotides read TGCGCCAGCAGCCCGGGACTAGCGGGGGCCCTCGTCCAAGAGACCCAGTACTTC. Protein: CASSPGLAGALVQETQYF. This chain uses TRBV5-1 with TRBJ2-5, with 14 bases identical to TRBD2. The CDR3 loop spans 18 amino acids. J was trimmed by 1 base and V by 4 bases; bases with no gene match: 9. The germline gives CDR1 SGHRS, CDR2 YFSETQ.

This chain joins TRBV27 and TRBJ2-6; weak D call: TRBD1 (5 bases). Germline V gene data show CDR1 as MNHEY and CDR2 as SMNVEV (reference sequence). The CDR3 covers 15 residues. Trimming took 4 bases from V and 2 from J, leaving 9 bases between them. This CDR3 reads CASSSGRAGANVLTF. The CDR3 nucleotides are TGTGCCAGCAGTTCCGGCAGGGCTGGGGCCAACGTCCTGACTTTC.

In its sample, this clone was seen once. The chain joins TRBV18 to TRBJ2-4, with D possibly TRBD2 on 6 matching bases. V was pared by 0 bases and J by 0 bases, with 9 bases between. The germline gives CDR1 KGHSH, CDR2 LQKENI. CDR3 size: 16 residues. In DNA form, the CDR3 reads TGTGCCAGCTCACCACCGTCGGGACTAGCCAAAAACATTCAGTACTTC. Protein product: CASSPPSGLAKNIQYF.

This rearrangement joins TRBV6-5 to TRBJ1-4, with D tentatively TRBD1 (5 bases). The germline V gene has CDR1 MNHEY and CDR2 SVGAGI. V dropped 0 bases and J dropped 4 bases, with 12 bases sitting between them. This CDR3 has 16 amino acids. CDR3 bases: TGTGCCAGCAGTTACTCAAACTGGGGCAGTAATGAAAAACTGTTTTTT. As protein: CASSYSNWGSNEKLFF.

This clone was recorded only once. The chain joins TRBV30 to TRBJ1-5, with 8 bases lining up with TRBD1. This CDR3 is 14 amino acids long. Germline V gene sequence: CDR1 GTSNPN, CDR2 SVGIG (reference sequence). Unmatched junction bases numbered 5, after V lost 5 bases and J lost 2 bases. CDR3: CAWGQGHGNQPQHF. Written as DNA, the CDR3 is TGTGCCTGGGGACAGGGACACGGCAATCAGCCCCAGCATTTT.

The chain has TRBV7-8 and TRBJ2-7, with 9 bases that match TRBD1. J was trimmed by 3 bases and V by 5 bases; bases with no gene match: 14. This CDR3 is 17 amino acids long. Germline-derived CDR1 and CDR2 are SGHVS and FQNEAQ. Here the CDR3 DNA reads TGTGCCAGCAGCCCGACCCTATCGCCGACAGGGGGCTACGAGCAGTACTTC. This codes for CASSPTLSPTGGYEQYF.

The J gene is TRBJ2-2, the V gene TRBV3-1 (or the pseudogene TRBV3-2), with TRBD1 matching over 7 bases. There are 14 residues in the CDR3. The junction had 7 bases not matched to a gene; V was cut back by 7 bases and J by 5 bases. The germline CDR1 and CDR2 sequences are LGHDT and YNNKEL (reference sequence). CDR3 region: CASNRQGRTGELFF. DNA of the CDR3: TGTGCCAGCAACCGACAGGGTCGAACCGGGGAGCTGTTTTTT.